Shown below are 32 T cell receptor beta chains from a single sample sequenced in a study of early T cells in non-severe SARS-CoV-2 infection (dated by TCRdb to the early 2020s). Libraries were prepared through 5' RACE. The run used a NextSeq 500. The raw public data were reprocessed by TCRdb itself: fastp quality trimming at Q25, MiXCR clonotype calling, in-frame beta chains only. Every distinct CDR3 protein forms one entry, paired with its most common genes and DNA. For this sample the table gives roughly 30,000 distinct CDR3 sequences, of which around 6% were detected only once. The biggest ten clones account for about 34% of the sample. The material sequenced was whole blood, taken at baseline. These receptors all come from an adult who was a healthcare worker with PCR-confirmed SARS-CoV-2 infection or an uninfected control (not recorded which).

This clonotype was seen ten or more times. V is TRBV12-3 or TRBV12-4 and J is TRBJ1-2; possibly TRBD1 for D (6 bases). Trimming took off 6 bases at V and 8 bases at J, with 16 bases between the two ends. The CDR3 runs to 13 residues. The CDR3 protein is CASSTTGSWGYTF. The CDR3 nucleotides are TGTGCCAGCAGCACCACAGGGTCGTGGGGCTACACCTTC.

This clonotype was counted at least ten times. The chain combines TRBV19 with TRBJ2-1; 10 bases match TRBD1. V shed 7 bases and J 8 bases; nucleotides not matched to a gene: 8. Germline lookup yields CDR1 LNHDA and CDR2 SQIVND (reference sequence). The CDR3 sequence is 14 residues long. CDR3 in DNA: TGTGCCAGTAAGAGGGACAGGGGTTGGGATGAGCAGTTCTTC. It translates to CASKRDRGWDEQFF.

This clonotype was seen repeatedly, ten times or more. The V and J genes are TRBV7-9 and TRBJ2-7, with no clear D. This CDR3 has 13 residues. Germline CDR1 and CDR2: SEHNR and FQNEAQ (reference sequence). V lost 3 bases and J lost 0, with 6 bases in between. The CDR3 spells CASSFESSYEQYF. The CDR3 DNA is TGTGCCAGCAGCTTTGAGAGCTCCTACGAGCAGTACTTC.

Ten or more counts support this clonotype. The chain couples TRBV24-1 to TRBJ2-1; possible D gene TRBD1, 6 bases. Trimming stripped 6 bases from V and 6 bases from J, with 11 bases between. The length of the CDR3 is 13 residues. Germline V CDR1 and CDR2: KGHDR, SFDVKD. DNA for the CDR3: TGTGCCACCAGTAGAGGACAGTCCAATGAGCAGTTCTTC. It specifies CATSRGQSNEQFF.

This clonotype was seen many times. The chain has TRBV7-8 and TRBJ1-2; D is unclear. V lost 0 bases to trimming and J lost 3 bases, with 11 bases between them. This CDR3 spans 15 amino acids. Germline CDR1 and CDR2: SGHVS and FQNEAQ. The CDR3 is CASSLAGPRDYGYTF. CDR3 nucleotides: TGTGCCAGCAGCTTAGCGGGCCCCAGAGACTATGGCTACACCTTC.

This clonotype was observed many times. The CDR3 nucleotides read TGTGCCAGCAGTCCCTATCGAAGAGGGTTACAGAGATCCACAGATACGCAGTATTTT. It encodes CASSPYRRGLQRSTDTQYF. V usage is TRBV12-3 or TRBV12-4 and J usage is TRBJ2-3; D is possibly TRBD2 (5 bases). Between the trimmed V and J ends, which lost 5 bases and 2 bases, there was a span of 26 bases. This CDR3 is 19 amino acids long.

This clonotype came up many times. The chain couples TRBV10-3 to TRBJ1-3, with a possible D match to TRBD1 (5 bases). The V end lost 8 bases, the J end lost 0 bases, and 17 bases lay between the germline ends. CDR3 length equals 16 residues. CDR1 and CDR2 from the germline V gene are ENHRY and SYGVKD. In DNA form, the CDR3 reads TGTGCCATCGGGGGACCAAGGGCCCTCTCTGGAAACACCATATATTTT. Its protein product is CAIGGPRALSGNTIYF.

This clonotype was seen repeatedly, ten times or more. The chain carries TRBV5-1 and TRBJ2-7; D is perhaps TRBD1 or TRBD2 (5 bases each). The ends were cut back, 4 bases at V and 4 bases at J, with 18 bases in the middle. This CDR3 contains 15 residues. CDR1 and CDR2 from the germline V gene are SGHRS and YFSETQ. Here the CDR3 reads CASSPGGRQTYEQYF. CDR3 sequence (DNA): TGCGCCAGCAGCCCCGGAGGCAGACAGACATACGAGCAGTACTTC.

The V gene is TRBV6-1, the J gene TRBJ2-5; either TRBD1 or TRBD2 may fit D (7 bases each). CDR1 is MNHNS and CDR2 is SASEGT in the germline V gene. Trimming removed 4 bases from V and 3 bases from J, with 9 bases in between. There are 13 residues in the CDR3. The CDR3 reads CASSAGGEETQYF. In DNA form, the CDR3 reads TGTGCCAGCAGTGCAGGGGGGGAAGAGACCCAGTACTTC.

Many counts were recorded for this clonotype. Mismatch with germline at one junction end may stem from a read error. In DNA form, the CDR3 reads TGTGCAAGCAGCAACGGCTTAGGTGGCACTGAAGCTTTCTTT. This sequence encodes CASSNGLGGTEAFF. This rearrangement joins TRBV6-2 or TRBV6-3 to TRBJ1-1; D is unclear. This CDR3 comprises 14 residues. Germline V lookup: CDR1 MNHEY, CDR2 SVGEGT.

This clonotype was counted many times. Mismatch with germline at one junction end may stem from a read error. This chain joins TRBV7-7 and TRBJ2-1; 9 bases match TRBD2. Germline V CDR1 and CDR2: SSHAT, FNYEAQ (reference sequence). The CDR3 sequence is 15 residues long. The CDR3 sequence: CASSSSGTSYNEQFF. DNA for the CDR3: TGTGCTAGCAGCTCTAGCGGGACCTCCTACAATGAGCAGTTCTTC.

CDR3 sequence: CSAGQLAGGDNEQFF. The CDR3 DNA follows: TGCAGTGCTGGTCAACTAGCGGGAGGGGACAATGAGCAGTTCTTC. V and J are TRBV20-1 and TRBJ2-1; 13 bases agree with TRBD2. The CDR3 is 15 residues long. Germline lookup yields CDR1 DFQATT and CDR2 SNEGSKA (reference sequence). V lost 5 bases, J lost 5 bases, and 6 bases stayed unmatched.

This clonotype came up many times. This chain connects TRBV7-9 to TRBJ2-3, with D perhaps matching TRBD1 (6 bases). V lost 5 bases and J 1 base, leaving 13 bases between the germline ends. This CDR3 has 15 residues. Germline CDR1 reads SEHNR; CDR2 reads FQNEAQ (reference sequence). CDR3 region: CASSDTGIGTDTQYF. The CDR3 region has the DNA TGTGCCAGCAGCGACACAGGGATCGGCACAGATACGCAGTATTTT.

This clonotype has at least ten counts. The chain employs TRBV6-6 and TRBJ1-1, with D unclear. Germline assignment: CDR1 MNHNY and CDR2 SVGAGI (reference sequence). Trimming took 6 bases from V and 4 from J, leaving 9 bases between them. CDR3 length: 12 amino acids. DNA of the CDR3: TGTGCCAGCAGGCCCGTTGGCACTGAAGCTTTCTTT. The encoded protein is CASRPVGTEAFF.

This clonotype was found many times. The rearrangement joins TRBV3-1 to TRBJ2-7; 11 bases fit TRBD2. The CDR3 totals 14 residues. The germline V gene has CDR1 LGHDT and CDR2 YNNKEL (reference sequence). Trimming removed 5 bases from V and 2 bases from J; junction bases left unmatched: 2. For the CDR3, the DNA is TGTGCCAGCAGCGTTAGCGGGAGGGCCTACGAGCAGTACTTC. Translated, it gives CASSVSGRAYEQYF.

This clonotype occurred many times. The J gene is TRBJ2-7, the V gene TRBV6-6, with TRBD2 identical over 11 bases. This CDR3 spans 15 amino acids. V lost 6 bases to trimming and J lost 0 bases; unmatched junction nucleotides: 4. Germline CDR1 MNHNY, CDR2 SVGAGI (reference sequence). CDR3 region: CASSQTSGSSYEQYF. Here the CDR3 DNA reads TGTGCCAGCAGCCAAACTAGCGGGAGCTCCTACGAGCAGTACTTC.

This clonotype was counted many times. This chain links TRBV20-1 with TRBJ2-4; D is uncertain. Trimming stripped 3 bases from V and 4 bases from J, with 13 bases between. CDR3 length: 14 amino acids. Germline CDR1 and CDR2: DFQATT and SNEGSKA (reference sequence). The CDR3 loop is CSASGRASKNIQYF. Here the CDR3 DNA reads TGCAGTGCTAGTGGACGGGCTTCAAAAAACATTCAGTACTTC.

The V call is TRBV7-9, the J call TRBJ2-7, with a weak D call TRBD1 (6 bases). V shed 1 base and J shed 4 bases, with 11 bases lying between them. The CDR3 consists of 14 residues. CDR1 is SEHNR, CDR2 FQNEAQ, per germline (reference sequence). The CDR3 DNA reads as TGTGCCAGCAGCTTAGAGACAGGCTCGTACGAGCAGTACTTC. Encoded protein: CASSLETGSYEQYF.

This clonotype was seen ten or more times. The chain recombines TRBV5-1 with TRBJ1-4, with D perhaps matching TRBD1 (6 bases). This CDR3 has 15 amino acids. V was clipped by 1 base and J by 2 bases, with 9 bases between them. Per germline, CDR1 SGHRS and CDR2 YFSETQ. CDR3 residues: CASSLQGGTNEKLFF. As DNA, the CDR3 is TGCGCCAGCAGCTTGCAAGGGGGGACTAATGAAAAACTGTTTTTT.

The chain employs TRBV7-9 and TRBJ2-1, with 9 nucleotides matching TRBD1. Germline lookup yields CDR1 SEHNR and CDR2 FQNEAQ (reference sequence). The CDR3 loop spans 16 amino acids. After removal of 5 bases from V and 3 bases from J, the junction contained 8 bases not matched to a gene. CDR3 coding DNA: TGTGCCAGCAGCCACCCGGGACAGGGAGACTACAATGAGCAGTTCTTC. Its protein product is CASSHPGQGDYNEQFF.

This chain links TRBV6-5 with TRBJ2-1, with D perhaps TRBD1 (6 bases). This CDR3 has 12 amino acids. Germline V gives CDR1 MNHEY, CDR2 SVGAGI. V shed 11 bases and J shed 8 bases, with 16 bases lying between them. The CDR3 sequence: CASSLQGDEQFF. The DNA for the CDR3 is TGTGCCTCGTCGTTACAGGGTGATGAGCAGTTCTTC.

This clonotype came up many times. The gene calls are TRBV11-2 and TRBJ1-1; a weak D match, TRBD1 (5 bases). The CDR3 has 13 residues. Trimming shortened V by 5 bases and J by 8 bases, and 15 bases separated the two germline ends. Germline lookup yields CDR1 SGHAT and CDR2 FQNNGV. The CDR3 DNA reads TGTGCCAGCAGCGGAAAGGGGCTTCCCGAAGCTTTCTTT. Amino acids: CASSGKGLPEAFF.

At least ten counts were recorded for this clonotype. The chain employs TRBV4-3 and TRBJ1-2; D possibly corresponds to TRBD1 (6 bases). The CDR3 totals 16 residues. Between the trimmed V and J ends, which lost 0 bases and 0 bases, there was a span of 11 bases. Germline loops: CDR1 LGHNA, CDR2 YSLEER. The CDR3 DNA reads TGCGCCAGCAGCCAAGATTACGGACAGCCTAACTATGGCTACACCTTC. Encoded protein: CASSQDYGQPNYGYTF.

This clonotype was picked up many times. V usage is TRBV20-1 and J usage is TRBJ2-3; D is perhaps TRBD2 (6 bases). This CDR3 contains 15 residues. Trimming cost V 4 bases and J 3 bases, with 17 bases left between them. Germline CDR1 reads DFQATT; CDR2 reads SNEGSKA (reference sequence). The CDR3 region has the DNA TGCAGTGCTACCAAGGCGGGATTGGGAACAGATACGCAGTATTTT. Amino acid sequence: CSATKAGLGTDTQYF.

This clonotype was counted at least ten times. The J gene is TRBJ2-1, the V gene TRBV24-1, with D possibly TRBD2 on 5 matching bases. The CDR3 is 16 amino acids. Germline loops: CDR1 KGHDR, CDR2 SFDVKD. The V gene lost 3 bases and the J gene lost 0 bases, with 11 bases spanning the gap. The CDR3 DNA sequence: TGTGCCACCAGTGATGGGCGGGCCAGCTCCTACAATGAGCAGTTCTTC. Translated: CATSDGRASSYNEQFF.

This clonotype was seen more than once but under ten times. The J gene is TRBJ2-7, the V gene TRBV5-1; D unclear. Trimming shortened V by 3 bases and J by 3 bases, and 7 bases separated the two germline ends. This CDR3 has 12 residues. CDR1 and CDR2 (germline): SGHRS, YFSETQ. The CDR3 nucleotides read TGCGCCAGCAGCTCTGAAAACTACGAGCAGTACTTC. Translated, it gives CASSSENYEQYF.

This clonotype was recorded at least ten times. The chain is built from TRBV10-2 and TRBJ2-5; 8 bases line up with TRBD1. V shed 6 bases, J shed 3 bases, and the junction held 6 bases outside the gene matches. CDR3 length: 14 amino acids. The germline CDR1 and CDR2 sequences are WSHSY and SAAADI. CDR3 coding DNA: TGCGCCAGCAGGCGGACAGGGACAAAAGAGACCCAGTACTTC. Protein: CASRRTGTKETQYF.

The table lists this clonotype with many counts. CDR3 in DNA: TGCAGTGCTCGTTACAACAATGAGCAGTTCTTC. Amino acids: CSARYNNEQFF. V usage is TRBV20-1 and J usage is TRBJ2-1; D is uncertain. The germline V gene has CDR1 DFQATT and CDR2 SNEGSKA (reference sequence). The CDR3 runs 11 residues. With 5 bases removed from V and 5 bases from J, the gap between germline ends came to 7 bases.

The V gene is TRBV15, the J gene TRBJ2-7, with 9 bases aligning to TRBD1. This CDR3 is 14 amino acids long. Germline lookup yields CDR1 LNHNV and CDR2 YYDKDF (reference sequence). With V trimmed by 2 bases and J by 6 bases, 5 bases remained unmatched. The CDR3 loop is CATSRTGGDSEQYF. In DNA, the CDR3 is TGTGCCACCAGCAGAACAGGGGGCGATTCCGAGCAGTACTTC.

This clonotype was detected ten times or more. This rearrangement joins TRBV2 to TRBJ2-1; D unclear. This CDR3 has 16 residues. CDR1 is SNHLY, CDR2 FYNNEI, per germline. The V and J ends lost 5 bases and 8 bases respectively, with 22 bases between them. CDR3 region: CASSPISKGRPDEQFF. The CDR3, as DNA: TGTGCCAGCAGTCCAATCTCAAAGGGTCGCCCCGATGAGCAGTTCTTC.

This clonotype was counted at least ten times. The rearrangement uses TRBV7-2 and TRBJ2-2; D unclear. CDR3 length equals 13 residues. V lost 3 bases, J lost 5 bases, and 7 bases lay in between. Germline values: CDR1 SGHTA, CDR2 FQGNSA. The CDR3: CASSFFGTGELFF. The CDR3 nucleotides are TGTGCCAGCAGCTTCTTCGGGACCGGGGAGCTGTTTTTT.

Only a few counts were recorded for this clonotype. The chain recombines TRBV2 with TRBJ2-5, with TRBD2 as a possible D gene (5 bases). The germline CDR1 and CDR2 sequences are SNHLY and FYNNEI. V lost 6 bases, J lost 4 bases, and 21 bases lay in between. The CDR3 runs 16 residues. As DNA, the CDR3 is TGTGCCAGCAGCGAGTTGATGGTCGGGGTTGGAGAGACCCAGTACTTC. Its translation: CASSELMVGVGETQYF.